This T cell receptor (beta chain) was sequenced in a study of blood T cell repertoires in COVID-19. Study background: Acute-phase and convalescent COVID-19 samples originated in the United States, Italy and Spain. Sources were T cells, B-cell-depleted T cells, or PBMCs; the material itself was cDNA or gDNA.

The CDR3 has 13 amino acids. Trimming cost V 3 bases and J 7 bases, with 12 bases left between them. Original methodology: Amplification of reference gene primers provided the estimated nucleated cell counts. Some clones are missing from TCRdb's copy, which holds only in-frame ones; the method was immunoSEQ multiplex PCR. The V and J calls and clone size were taken over from that table, and D and trimming were inferred from the DNA. In the table there are approximately 140,000 clones, 80% to 90% of which are singletons. This sequence joins TRBV12-3 or TRBV12-4 and TRBJ1-1, with D possibly matching TRBD1 (5 bases). Sequences were obtained from peripheral blood. This clonotype was sampled from a woman aged 35 to 49 with acute or convalescent COVID-19. The CDR3 DNA reads TGTGCCAGCAGTTTTGGGGGGGGACTTGAAGCTTTCTTT. It yields the protein CASSFGGGLEAFF.